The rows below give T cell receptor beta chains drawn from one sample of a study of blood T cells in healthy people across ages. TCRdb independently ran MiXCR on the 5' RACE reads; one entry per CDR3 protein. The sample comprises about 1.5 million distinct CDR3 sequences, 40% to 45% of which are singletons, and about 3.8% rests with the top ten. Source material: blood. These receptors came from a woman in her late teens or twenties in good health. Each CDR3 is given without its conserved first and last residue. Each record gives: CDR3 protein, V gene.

CDR3: SARGRLWDTQY
V: TRBV20-1

CDR3: ASSPPQRYSYEQY
V: TRBV6-5

CDR3: ATSNSGQGRNEQY
V: TRBV15

CDR3: ASTSPVDRSSYNEQF
V: TRBV6-2/TRBV6-3

CDR3: ASSKAGTSRPNYGYT
V: TRBV9

CDR3: ASKKLSGWQGNTEAF
V: TRBV27

CDR3: ASTTGDNEQF
V: TRBV28

CDR3: ASSQISGRDYNEQF
V: TRBV28

CDR3: ASSLSYSQEQY
V: TRBV27

CDR3: ASSQIQGQGYEQY
V: TRBV4-2

CDR3: ASSQGTSGVYEQF
V: TRBV4-2